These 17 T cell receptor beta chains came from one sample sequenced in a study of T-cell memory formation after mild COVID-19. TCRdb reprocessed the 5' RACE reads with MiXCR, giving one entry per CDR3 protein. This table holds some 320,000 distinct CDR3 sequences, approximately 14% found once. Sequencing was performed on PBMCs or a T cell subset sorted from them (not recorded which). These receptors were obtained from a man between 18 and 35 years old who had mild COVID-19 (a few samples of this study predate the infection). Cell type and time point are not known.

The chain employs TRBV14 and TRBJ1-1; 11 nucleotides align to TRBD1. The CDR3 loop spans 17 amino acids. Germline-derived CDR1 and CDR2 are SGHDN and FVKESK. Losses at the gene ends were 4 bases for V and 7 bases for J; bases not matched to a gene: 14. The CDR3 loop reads CASSPWTGGNLGSEAFF. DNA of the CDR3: TGTGCCAGCAGCCCGTGGACAGGGGGCAACTTGGGAAGTGAAGCTTTCTTT.

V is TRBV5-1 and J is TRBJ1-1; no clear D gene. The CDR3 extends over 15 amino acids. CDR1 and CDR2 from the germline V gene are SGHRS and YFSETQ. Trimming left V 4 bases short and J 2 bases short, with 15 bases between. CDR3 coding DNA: TGCGCCAGCAGCCCCGGACGGCGGATTAACACTGAAGCTTTCTTT. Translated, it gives CASSPGRRINTEAFF.

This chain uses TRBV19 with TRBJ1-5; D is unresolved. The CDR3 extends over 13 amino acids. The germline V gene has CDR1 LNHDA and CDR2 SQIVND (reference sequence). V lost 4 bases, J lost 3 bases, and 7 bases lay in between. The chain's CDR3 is CASSTDINQPQHF. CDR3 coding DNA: TGTGCCAGTAGTACTGACATCAATCAGCCCCAGCATTTT. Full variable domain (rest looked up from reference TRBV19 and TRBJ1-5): DGGITQSPKYLFRKEGQNVTLSCEQNLNHDAMYWYRQDPGQGLRLIYYSQIVNDFQKGDIAEGYSVSREKKESFPLTVTSAQKNPTAFYLCASSTDINQPQHFGDGTRLSIL.

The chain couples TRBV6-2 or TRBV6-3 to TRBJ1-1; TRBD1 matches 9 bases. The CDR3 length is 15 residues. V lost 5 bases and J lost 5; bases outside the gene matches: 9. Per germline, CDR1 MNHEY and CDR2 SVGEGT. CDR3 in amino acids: CASSPVGQGITEAFF. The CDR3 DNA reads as TGTGCCAGCAGTCCGGTGGGACAGGGAATAACTGAAGCTTTCTTT.

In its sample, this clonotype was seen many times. CDR3 sequence reads: CASSPQRKDEQYF. For the CDR3, the DNA is TGTGCCAGCAGCCCACAGAGAAAGGACGAGCAGTACTTC. V and J are TRBV6-6 and TRBJ2-7; D ambiguous. Trimming cost V 6 bases and J 5 bases, with 14 bases left between them. The CDR3 is 13 residues long. Germline values: CDR1 MNHNY, CDR2 SVGAGI (reference sequence).

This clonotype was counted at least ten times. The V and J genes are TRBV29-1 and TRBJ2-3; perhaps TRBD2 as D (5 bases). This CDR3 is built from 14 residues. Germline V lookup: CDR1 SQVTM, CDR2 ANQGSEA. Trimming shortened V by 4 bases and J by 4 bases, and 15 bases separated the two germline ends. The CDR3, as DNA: TGCAGCGTTGCGTCGGGGAAGTATTCAGATACGCAGTATTTT. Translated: CSVASGKYSDTQYF.

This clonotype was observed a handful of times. The CDR3 protein is CSARDLLFNRNQPQHF. The CDR3 DNA follows: TGCAGTGCTAGAGATTTATTATTTAACAGAAATCAGCCCCAGCATTTT. The J gene is TRBJ1-5, the V gene TRBV20-1; D unresolved. The CDR3 runs to 16 residues. V lost 0 bases to trimming and J lost 4 bases, with 16 bases between them. Germline CDR1 DFQATT, CDR2 SNEGSKA (reference sequence).

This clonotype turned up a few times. The chain's CDR3 is CASSQGTGTGYTF. The CDR3 nucleotides are TGTGCCAGCAGCCAAGGGACAGGGACCGGCTACACCTTC. The chain recombines TRBV4-2 with TRBJ1-2; TRBD1 agrees at 8 bases. Germline trimming cut 1 base from V and 8 bases from J; bases unmatched to any gene: 3. CDR3 length: 13 amino acids. Germline V lookup: CDR1 LGHNA, CDR2 YNFKEQ.

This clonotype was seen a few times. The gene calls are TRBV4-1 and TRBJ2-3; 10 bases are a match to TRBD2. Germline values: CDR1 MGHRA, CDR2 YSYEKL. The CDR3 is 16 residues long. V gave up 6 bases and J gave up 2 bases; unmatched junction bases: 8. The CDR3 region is CASRLDGLAVTDTQYF. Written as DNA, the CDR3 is TGCGCCAGCAGATTAGACGGACTAGCGGTCACAGATACGCAGTATTTT.

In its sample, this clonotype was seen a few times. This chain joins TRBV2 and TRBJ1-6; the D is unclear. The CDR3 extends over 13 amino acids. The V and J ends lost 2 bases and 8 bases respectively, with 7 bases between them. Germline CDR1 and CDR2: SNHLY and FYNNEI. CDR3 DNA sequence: TGTGCCAGCAGTGAAACCCAATATTCACCCCTCCACTTT. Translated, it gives CASSETQYSPLHF.

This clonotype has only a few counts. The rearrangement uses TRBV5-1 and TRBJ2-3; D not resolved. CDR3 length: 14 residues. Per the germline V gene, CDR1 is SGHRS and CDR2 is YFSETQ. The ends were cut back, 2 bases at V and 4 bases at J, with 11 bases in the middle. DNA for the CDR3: TGCGCCAGCAGCTTCATGGGGTCCCCAGATACGCAGTATTTT. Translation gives CASSFMGSPDTQYF.

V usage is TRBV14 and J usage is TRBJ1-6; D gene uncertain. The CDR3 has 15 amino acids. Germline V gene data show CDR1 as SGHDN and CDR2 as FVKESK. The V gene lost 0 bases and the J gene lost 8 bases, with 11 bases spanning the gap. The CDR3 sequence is CASSQDSASHSPLHF. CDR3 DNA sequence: TGTGCCAGCAGCCAAGATAGCGCGTCCCATTCACCCCTCCACTTT.

For the CDR3, the DNA is TGTGCCAGCAGTTACTCGCAGGGCACTCTCTCTGGAAACACCATATATTTT. It codes for CASSYSQGTLSGNTIYF. The chain has TRBV6-6 and TRBJ1-3, with D possibly TRBD1 on 5 matching bases. The CDR3 totals 17 residues. Germline V lookup: CDR1 MNHNY, CDR2 SVGAGI (reference sequence). V was pared by 0 bases and J by 0 bases, with 12 bases between.

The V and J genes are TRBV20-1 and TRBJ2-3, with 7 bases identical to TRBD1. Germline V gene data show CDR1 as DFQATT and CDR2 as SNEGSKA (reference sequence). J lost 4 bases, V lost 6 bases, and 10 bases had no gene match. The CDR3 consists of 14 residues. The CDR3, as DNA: TGCAGTGCCGGAAGGGGGCCCTCATCAGATACGCAGTATTTT. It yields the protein CSAGRGPSSDTQYF.

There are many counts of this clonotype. This CDR3 reads CASMAGGAHYGYTF. In DNA form, the CDR3 reads TGTGCCAGCATGGCAGGGGGCGCACACTATGGCTACACCTTC. The chain joins TRBV6-5 to TRBJ1-2; 8 nucleotides align to TRBD1. Germline CDR1 MNHEY, CDR2 SVGAGI. J was trimmed by 3 bases and V by 7 bases; bases with no gene match: 7. This CDR3 comprises 14 residues.

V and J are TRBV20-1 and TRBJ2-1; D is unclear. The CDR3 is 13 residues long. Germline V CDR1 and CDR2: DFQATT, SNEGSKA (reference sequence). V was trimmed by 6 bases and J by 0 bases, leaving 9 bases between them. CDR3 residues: CSAEFLSYNEQFF. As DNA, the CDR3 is TGCAGTGCAGAGTTCCTCTCCTACAATGAGCAGTTCTTC.

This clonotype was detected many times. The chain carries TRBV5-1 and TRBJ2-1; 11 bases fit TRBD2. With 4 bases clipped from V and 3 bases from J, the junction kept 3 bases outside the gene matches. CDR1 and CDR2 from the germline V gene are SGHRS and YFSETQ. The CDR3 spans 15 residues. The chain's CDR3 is CASSTGTSGYNEQFF. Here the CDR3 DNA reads TGCGCCAGCAGCACCGGGACTAGCGGCTACAATGAGCAGTTCTTC.